Presented here are 11 T cell receptor beta chains from one specimen sequenced in a study of OX40 agonist ivuxolimab in advanced cancers. The assay was immunoSEQ multiplex PCR, and TCRdb's table has in-frame clones only and misses some. In the table there are approximately 86,000 clones, roughly 90% of which are singletons. Specimen: CD4+ or CD8+ T cells sorted from blood, collected in a trial of the OX40 agonist ivuxolimab. The receptors shown here come from an adult with an advanced solid tumor such as melanoma, head and neck, liver or kidney cancer.

The chain recombines TRBV4-2 with TRBJ2-5, with no clear D. The ends were cut back, 0 bases at V and 4 bases at J, with 6 bases in the middle. Germline CDR1 is LGHNA and CDR2 is YNFKEQ. The CDR3 sequence is 13 residues long. CDR3 residues: CASSQDRRETQYF. As DNA, the CDR3 is TGTGCCAGCAGCCAAGATAGGCGAGAGACCCAGTACTTC.

The V gene is TRBV19, the J gene TRBJ1-1; D remains unclear. The CDR3 spans 13 residues. Looked up from germline, CDR1 is LNHDA and CDR2 is SQIVND (reference sequence). V was trimmed by 10 bases and J by 6 bases, leaving 18 bases between them. The CDR3 bases are TGTGCCACCCACGGGATCTTGAGCGCTGAAGCTTTCTTT. This encodes CATHGILSAEAFF.

The rearrangement links TRBV30 to TRBJ1-5; D possibly corresponds to TRBD1 (6 bases). V lost 4 bases and J lost 0, with 7 bases in between. The CDR3 extends over 13 amino acids. Germline V lookup: CDR1 GTSNPN, CDR2 SVGIG (reference sequence). The CDR3 spells CAWNRDSNQPQHF. The CDR3 region has the DNA TGTGCCTGGAACAGGGATAGCAATCAGCCCCAGCATTTT.

This chain uses TRBV6-6 with TRBJ1-2; 8 bases agree with TRBD1. This CDR3 has 14 amino acids. Trimming cost V 6 bases and J 0 bases; bases outside gene matches: 3. Germline V gene lookup returns CDR1 MNHNY and CDR2 SVGAGI (reference sequence). CDR3 protein: CASRGQVSNYGYTF. CDR3 nucleotides: TGTGCCAGCAGGGGACAGGTCTCTAACTATGGCTACACCTTC.

The chain's CDR3 is CASSLYGGKGNEQFF. Here the CDR3 DNA reads TGTGCCAGCAGCTTATACGGCGGGAAGGGGAATGAGCAGTTCTTC. This chain uses TRBV11-2 with TRBJ2-1; D perhaps matches TRBD2 (6 bases). Germline CDR1 SGHAT, CDR2 FQNNGV. This CDR3 has 15 amino acids. Trimming stripped 2 bases from V and 7 bases from J, with 15 bases between. Combining the CDR3 with reference TRBV11-2 and TRBJ2-1 gives the whole variable domain EAGVAQSPRYKIIEKRQSVAFWCNPISGHATLYWYQQILGQGPKLLIQFQNNGVVDDSQLPKDRFSAERLKGVDSTLKIQPAKLEDSAVYLCASSLYGGKGNEQFFGPGTRLTVL.

The J gene is TRBJ2-1, the V gene TRBV9, with D unclear. CDR3 size: 15 residues. Trimming took 0 bases from V and 8 from J, leaving 15 bases between them. Germline V gene data show CDR1 as SGDLS and CDR2 as YYNGEE. The CDR3 loop reads CASSVEARPDDEQFF. CDR3 in DNA: TGTGCCAGCAGCGTAGAGGCTAGACCCGACGATGAGCAGTTCTTC.

This clone was counted a single time. V is TRBV30 and J is TRBJ2-3; tentative D call: TRBD2 (6 bases). CDR1 is GTSNPN and CDR2 is SVGIG in the germline V gene (reference sequence). The CDR3 extends over 15 amino acids. The V and J ends lost 0 bases and 4 bases respectively, with 14 bases between them. CDR3 in amino acids: CAWSVNSGMADTQYF. The CDR3 nucleotides are TGTGCCTGGAGTGTAAATAGCGGAATGGCAGATACGCAGTATTTT.

This chain joins TRBV28 and TRBJ1-4, with 8 bases aligning to TRBD1. The CDR3 loop spans 10 amino acids. With 8 bases clipped from V and 16 bases from J, the junction kept 6 bases outside the gene matches. The germline CDR1 and CDR2 sequences are MDHEN and SYDVKM. CDR3: CASGGQGAFF. CDR3 sequence (DNA): TGTGCCAGCGGTGGACAGGGTGCGTTTTTT.

This clone came up a few times. This chain joins TRBV28 and TRBJ2-7; D may be TRBD2 (6 bases). CDR1 MDHEN and CDR2 SYDVKM come from the germline V gene. V dropped 3 bases and J dropped 1 base, with 16 bases sitting between them. The CDR3 length is 16 residues. The CDR3 sequence is CASSFSFGLASYEQYF. The CDR3 DNA sequence: TGTGCCAGCAGTTTCTCATTCGGTCTAGCGTCCTACGAGCAGTACTTC.

The chain couples TRBV6-6 to TRBJ1-2; possibly TRBD1 for D (6 bases). The CDR3 has 14 residues. CDR1 and CDR2 from the germline V gene are MNHNY and SVGAGI (reference sequence). Trimming pared 5 bases from V and 6 bases from J, leaving 16 bases between. CDR3 nucleotides: TGTGCCAGCAGTCTTAACACAGGGAACGATGGCTACACCTTC. Residues: CASSLNTGNDGYTF.

The rearrangement joins TRBV11-2 to TRBJ2-1; D gene ambiguous. V shed 2 bases and J shed 9 bases, with 17 bases lying between them. Looked up from germline, CDR1 is SGHAT and CDR2 is FQNNGV. CDR3 length: 15 residues. DNA for the CDR3: TGTGCCAGCAGCTTATATGAACGGGTAGTAGGTGAGCAGTTCTTC. It encodes CASSLYERVVGEQFF.